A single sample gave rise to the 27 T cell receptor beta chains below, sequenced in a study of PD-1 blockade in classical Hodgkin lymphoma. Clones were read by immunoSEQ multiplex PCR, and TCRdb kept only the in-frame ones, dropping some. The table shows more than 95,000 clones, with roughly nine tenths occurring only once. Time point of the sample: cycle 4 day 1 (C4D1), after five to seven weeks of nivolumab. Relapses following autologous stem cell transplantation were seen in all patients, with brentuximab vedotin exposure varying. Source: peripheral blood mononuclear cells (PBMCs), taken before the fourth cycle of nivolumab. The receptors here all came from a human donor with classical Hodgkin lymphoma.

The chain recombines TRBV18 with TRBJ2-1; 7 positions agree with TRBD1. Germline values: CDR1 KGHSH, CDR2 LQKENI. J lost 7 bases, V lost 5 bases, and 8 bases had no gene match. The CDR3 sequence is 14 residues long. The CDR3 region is CASSEGAGGNEQFF. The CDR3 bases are TGTGCCAGCTCAGAGGGGGCCGGCGGAAATGAGCAGTTCTTC.

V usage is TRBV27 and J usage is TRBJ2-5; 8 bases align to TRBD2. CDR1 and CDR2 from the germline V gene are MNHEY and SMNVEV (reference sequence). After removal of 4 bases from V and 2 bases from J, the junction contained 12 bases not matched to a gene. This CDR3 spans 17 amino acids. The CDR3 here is CASSSSLLAAKQETQYF. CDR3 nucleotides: TGTGCCAGCAGTTCGTCCTTACTAGCGGCTAAACAAGAGACCCAGTACTTC.

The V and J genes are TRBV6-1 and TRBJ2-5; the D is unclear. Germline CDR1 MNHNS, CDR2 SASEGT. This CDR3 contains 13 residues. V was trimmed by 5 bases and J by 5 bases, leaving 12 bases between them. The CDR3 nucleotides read TGTGCCAGCAGTCGCGGCATGTGGGAGACCCAGTACTTC. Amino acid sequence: CASSRGMWETQYF.

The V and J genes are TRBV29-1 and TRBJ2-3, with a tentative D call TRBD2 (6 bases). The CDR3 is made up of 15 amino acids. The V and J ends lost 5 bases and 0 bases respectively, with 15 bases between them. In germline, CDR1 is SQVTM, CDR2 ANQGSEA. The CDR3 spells CSVPGTQVSTDTQYF. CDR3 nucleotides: TGCAGCGTTCCCGGGACTCAAGTAAGCACAGATACGCAGTATTTT.

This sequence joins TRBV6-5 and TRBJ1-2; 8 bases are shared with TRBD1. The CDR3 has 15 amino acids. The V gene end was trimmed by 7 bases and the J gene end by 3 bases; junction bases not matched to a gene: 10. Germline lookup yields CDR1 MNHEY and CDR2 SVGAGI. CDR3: CASTDPDREDYGYTF. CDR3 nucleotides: TGTGCCAGCACCGACCCGGACAGGGAAGACTATGGCTACACCTTC.

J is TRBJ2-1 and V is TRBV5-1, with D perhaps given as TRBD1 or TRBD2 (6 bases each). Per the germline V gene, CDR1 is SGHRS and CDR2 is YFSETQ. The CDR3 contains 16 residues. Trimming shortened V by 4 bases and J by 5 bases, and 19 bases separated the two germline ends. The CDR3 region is CASSTLGGLDNNEQFF. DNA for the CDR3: TGCGCCAGCAGCACACTAGGGGGACTCGACAACAATGAGCAGTTCTTC.

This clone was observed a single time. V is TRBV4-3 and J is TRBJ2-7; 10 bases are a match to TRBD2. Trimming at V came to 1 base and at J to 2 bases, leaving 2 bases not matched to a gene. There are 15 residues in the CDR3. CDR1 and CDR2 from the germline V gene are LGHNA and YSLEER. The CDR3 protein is CASSQGTSGTYEQYF. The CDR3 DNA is TGCGCCAGCAGCCAAGGGACTAGCGGAACCTACGAGCAGTACTTC.

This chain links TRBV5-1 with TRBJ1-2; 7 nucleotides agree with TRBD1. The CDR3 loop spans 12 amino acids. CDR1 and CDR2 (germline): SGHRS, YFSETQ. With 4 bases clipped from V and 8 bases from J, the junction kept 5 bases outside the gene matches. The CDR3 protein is CASSPDRIGYTF. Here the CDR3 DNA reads TGCGCCAGCAGCCCGGACAGGATCGGCTACACCTTC.

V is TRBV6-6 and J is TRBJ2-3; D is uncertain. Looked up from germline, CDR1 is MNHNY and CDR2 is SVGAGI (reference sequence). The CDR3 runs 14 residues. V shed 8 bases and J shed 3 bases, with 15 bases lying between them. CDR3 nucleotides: TGTGCCAGCGGTGACTCGATACTTACAGATACGCAGTATTTT. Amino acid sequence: CASGDSILTDTQYF.

The CDR3 region is CASSEREGNEKLFF. The CDR3 DNA sequence: TGTGCCAGTAGTGAAAGGGAGGGGAATGAAAAACTGTTTTTT. The rearrangement uses TRBV19 and TRBJ1-4; maybe TRBD1 (5 bases). Germline values: CDR1 LNHDA, CDR2 SQIVND (reference sequence). V was shortened by 5 bases and J by 5 bases, with 12 bases between the two germline ends. The CDR3 contains 14 residues. Combining the CDR3 with reference TRBV19 and TRBJ1-4 gives the whole variable domain DGGITQSPKYLFRKEGQNVTLSCEQNLNHDAMYWYRQDPGQGLRLIYYSQIVNDFQKGDIAEGYSVSREKKESFPLTVTSAQKNPTAFYLCASSEREGNEKLFFGSGTQLSVL.

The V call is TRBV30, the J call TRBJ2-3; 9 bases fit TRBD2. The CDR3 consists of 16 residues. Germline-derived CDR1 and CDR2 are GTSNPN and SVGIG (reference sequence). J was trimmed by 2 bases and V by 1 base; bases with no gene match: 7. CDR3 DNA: TGTGCCTGGAGTGCCGGGACTAGCTCTGTCACAGATACGCAGTATTTT. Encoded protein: CAWSAGTSSVTDTQYF.

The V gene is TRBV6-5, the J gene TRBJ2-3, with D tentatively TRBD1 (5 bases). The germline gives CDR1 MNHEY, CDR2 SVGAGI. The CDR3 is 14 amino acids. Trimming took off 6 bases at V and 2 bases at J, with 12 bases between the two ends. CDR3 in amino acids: CASSPRQNTDTQYF. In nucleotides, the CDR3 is TGTGCCAGCAGCCCTCGACAGAACACAGATACGCAGTATTTT.

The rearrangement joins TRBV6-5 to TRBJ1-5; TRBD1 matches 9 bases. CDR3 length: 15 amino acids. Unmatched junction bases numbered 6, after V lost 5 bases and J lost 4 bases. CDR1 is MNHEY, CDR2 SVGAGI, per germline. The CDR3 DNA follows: TGTGCCAGCAGTATAAGGACAGGGGTTAATCAGCCCCAGCATTTT. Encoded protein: CASSIRTGVNQPQHF.

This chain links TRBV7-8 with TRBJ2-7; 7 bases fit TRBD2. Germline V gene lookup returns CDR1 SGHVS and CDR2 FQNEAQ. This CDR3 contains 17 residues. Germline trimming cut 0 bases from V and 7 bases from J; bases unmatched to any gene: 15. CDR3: CASSLATLAATLVEQYF. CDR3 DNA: TGTGCCAGCAGCTTAGCGACCCTAGCGGCGACGCTTGTAGAGCAGTACTTC. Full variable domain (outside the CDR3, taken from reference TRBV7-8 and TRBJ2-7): GAGVSQSPRYKVAKRGQDVALRCDPISGHVSLFWYQQALGQGPEFLTYFQNEAQLDKSGLPSDRFFAERPEGSVSTLKIQRTQQEDSAVYLCASSLATLAATLVEQYFGPGTRLTVT.

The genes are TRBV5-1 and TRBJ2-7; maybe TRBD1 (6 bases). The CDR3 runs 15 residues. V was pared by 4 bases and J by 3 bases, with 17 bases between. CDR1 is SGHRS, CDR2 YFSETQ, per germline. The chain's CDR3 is CASSRDTAVGYEQYF. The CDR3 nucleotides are TGCGCCAGCAGCCGGGACACGGCGGTTGGCTACGAGCAGTACTTC. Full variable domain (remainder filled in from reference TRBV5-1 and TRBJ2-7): KAGVTQTPRYLIKTRGQQVTLSCSPISGHRSVSWYQQTPGQGLQFLFEYFSETQRNKGNFPGRFSGRQFSNSRSEMNVSTLELGDSALYLCASSRDTAVGYEQYFGPGTRLTVT.

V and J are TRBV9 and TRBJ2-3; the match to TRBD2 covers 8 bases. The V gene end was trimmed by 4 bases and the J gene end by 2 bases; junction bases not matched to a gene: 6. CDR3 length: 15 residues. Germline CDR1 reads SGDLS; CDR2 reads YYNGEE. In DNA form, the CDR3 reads TGTGCCAGCAGCCCCACTAGCGGATACACAGATACGCAGTATTTT. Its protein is CASSPTSGYTDTQYF.

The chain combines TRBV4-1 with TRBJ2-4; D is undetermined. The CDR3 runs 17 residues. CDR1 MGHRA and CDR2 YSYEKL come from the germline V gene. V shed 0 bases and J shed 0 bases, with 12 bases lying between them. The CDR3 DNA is TGCGCCAGCAGCCAAGAGTCATCTTTCGTAGCCAAAAACATTCAGTACTTC. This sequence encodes CASSQESSFVAKNIQYF.

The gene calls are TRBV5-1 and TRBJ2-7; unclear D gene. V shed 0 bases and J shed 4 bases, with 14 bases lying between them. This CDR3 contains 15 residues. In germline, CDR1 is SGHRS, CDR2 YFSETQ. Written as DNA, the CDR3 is TGCGCCAGCAGCTTGGTAGCAGATTTCGAATACGAGCAGTACTTC. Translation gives CASSLVADFEYEQYF.

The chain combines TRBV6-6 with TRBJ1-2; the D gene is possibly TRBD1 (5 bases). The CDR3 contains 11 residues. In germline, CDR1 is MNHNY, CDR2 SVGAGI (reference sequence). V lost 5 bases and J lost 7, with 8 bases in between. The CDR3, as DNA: TGTGCCAGCAGTCGGGACCGTGGCTACACCTTC. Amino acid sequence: CASSRDRGYTF.

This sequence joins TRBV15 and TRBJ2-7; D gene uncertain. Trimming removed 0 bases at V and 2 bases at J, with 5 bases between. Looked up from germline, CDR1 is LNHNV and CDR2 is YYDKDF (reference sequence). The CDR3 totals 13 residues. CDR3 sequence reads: CATSRDQAYEQYF. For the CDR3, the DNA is TGTGCCACCAGCAGAGATCAAGCCTACGAGCAGTACTTC.

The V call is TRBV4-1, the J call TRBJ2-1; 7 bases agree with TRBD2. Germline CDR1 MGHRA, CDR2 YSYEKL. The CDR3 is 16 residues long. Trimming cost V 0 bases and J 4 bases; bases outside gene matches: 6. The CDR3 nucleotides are TGCGCCAGCAGCCAAGATGGGGGGAGGGCTTACAATGAGCAGTTCTTC. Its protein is CASSQDGGRAYNEQFF.

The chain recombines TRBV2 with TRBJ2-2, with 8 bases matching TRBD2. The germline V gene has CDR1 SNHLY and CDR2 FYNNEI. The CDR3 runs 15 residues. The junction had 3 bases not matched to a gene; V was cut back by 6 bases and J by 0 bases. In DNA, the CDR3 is TGTGCCAGCAGGGAGACTAGCGCGAACACCGGGGAGCTGTTTTTT. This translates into CASRETSANTGELFF.

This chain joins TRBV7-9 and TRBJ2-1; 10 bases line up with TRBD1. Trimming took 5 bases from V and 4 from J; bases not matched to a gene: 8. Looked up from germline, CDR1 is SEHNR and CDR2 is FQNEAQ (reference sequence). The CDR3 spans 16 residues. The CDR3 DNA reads TGTGCCAGCAGCGCTACGACAGGGGGCACTTACAATGAGCAGTTCTTC. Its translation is CASSATTGGTYNEQFF. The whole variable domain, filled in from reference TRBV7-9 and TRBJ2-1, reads DTGVSQNPRHKITKRGQNVTFRCDPISEHNRLYWYRQTLGQGPEFLTYFQNEAQLEKSRLLSDRFSAERPKGSFSTLEIQRTEQGDSAMYLCASSATTGGTYNEQFFGPGTRLTVL.

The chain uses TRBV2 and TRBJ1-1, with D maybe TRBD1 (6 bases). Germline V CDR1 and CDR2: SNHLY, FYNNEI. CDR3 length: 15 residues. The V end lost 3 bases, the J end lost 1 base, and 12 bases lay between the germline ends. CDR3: CASSDTGQTNTEAFF. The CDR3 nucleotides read TGTGCCAGCAGTGATACAGGACAGACGAACACTGAAGCTTTCTTT.

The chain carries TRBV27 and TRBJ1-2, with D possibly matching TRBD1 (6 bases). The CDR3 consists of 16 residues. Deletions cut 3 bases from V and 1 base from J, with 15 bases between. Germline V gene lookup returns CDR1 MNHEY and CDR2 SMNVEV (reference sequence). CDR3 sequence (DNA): TGTGCCAGCAGTTTCTTCCGGGGGGCCAATAACTATGGCTACACCTTC. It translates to CASSFFRGANNYGYTF.

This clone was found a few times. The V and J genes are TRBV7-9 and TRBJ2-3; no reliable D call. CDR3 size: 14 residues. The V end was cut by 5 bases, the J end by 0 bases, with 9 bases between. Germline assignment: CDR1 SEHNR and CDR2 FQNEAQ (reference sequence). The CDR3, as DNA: TGTGCCAGCAGCCTGAGCCAAAGCACAGATACGCAGTATTTT. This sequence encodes CASSLSQSTDTQYF.

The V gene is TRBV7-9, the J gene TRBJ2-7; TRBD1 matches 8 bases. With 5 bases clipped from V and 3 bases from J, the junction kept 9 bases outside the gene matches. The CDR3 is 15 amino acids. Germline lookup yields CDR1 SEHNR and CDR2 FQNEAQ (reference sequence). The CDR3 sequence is CASSKRQGRNYEQYF. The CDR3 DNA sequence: TGTGCCAGCAGCAAGCGACAGGGGCGTAACTACGAGCAGTACTTC.